Sequencing of this T cell receptor beta chain was carried out in a study of OX40 agonist ivuxolimab in advanced cancers. Profiling relied on immunoSEQ multiplex PCR, and the TCRdb table lists in-frame clones only, not all of them. The table records about 91,000 clones, roughly 80% of them present only once. V was shortened by 2 bases and J by 6 bases, with 9 bases between the two germline ends. CDR3 length: 13 residues. The germline CDR1 and CDR2 sequences are SGHDT and YYEEEE. The source material was CD4+ or CD8+ T cells sorted from blood, sampled in a trial of the OX40 agonist ivuxolimab. This sequence originates from an adult with an advanced solid tumor such as melanoma, head and neck, liver or kidney cancer. This sequence joins TRBV5-6 and TRBJ1-5; D is ambiguous. The CDR3 sequence is CASSFGVRQPQHF. The DNA for the CDR3 is TGTGCCAGCAGCTTTGGGGTCCGTCAGCCCCAGCATTTT.